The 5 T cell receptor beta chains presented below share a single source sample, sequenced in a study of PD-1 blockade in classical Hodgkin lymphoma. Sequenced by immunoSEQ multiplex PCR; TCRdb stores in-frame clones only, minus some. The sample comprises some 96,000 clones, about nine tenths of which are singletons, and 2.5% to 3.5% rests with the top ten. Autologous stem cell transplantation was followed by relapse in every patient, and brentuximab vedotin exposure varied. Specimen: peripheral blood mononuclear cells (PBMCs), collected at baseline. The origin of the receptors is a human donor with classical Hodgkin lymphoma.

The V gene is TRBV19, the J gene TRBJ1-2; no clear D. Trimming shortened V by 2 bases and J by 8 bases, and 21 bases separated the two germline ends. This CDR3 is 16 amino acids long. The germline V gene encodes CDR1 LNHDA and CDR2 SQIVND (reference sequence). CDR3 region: CASSIYSHSRDEGYTF. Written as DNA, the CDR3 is TGTGCCAGTAGTATATACTCTCACTCCCGGGATGAGGGCTACACCTTC.

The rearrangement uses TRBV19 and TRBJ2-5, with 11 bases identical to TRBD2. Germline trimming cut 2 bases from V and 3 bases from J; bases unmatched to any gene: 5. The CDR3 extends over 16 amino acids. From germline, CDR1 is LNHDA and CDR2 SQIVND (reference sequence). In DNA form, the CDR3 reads TGTGCCAGTAGTATACCTAGCGGGAGGTCCGAAGAGACCCAGTACTTC. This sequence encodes CASSIPSGRSEETQYF.

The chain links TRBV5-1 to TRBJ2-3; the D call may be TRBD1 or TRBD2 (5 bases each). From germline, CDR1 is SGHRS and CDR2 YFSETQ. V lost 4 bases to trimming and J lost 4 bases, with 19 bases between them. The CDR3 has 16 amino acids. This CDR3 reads CASSVVTSGTADTQYF. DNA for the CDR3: TGCGCCAGCAGCGTAGTAACGTCCGGGACGGCAGATACGCAGTATTTT.

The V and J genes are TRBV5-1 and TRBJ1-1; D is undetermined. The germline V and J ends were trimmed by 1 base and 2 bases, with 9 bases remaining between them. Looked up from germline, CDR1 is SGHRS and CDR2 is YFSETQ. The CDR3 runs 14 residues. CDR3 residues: CASSLPQANTEAFF. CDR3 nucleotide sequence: TGCGCCAGCAGCTTGCCTCAGGCTAACACTGAAGCTTTCTTT.

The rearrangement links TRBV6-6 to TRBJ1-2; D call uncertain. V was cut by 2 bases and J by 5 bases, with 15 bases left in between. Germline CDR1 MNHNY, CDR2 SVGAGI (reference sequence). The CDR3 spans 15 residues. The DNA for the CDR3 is TGTGCCAGCAGTTACACCGGACTGCCCGCGTATGGCTACACCTTC. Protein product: CASSYTGLPAYGYTF.